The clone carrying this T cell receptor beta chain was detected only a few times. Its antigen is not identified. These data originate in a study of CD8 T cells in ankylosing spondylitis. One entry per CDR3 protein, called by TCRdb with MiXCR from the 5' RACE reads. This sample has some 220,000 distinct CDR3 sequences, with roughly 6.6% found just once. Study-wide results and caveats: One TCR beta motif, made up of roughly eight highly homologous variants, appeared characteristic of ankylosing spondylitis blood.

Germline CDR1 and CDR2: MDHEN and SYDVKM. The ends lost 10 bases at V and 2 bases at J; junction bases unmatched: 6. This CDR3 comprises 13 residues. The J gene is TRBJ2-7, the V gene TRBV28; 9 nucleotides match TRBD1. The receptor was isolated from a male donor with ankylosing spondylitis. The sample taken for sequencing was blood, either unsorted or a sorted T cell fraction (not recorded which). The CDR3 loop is CATMGQGPYEQYF. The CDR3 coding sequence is TGTGCCACCATGGGACAGGGCCCCTACGAGCAGTACTTC.